This TCR beta chain was sequenced for a study of Graves' ophthalmopathy and Graves' hyperthyroidism. Clinical symptoms and serum thyroxine were used for diagnosis; TRAb, thyroid ultrasound and orbital computed tomography were also relied on. On this clonotype itself: Mismatch with germline at one junction end may stem from a read error.

RNA transcripts served as template for amplifying TCR beta CDR3 sequences. The first-round RT-PCR employed HTBI primers together with the Qiagen OneStep RT-PCR kit. A multiplex PCR was then performed as the second round. Each CDR3 protein gets one entry after TCRdb re-called the multiplex PCR reads with MiXCR. Of 200,000 to 250,000 distinct CDR3 sequences listed, 45% are singletons. Germline CDR1 and CDR2: SEHNR and FQNEAQ (reference sequence). The CDR3 covers 15 residues. Sequencing was performed on peripheral blood. This TCR came from an adult man with Graves' ophthalmopathy. This chain uses TRBV7-9 with TRBJ2-7; D possibly corresponds to TRBD2 (5 bases). CDR3 loop: CASSLRYEGTYEQYF. In DNA, the CDR3 is TGCGCCAGCAGCTTGAGGTACGAGGGTACCTACGAGCAGTACTTC.